This entry lists 21 T cell receptor beta chains sequenced from one sample in a study of immune cell composition in non-small cell lung cancer. Sequencing was performed with immunoSEQ multiplex PCR; in TCRdb, only in-frame clones are kept and a portion is missing. The data show fewer than 2,000 clones, about four fifths seen once. Sequences were obtained from lung tumor tissue. Every receptor here comes from a human donor with non-small cell lung cancer.

V is TRBV28 and J is TRBJ2-7; 11 positions agree with TRBD1. V dropped 5 bases and J dropped 5; count of bases not matched to a gene: 5. The CDR3 extends over 14 amino acids. The V gene's germline CDR1 is MDHEN and CDR2 SYDVKM. CDR3 DNA sequence: TGTGCCAGCAGTCGGGACAGGGGGTTTGACGAGCAGTACTTC. Its protein is CASSRDRGFDEQYF.

The gene calls are TRBV7-6 and TRBJ2-7; TRBD2 aligns across 8 bases. The trim removed 3 bases at V and 6 bases at J, leaving 4 bases unmatched. The germline CDR1 and CDR2 sequences are SGHVS and FNYEAQ. The CDR3 runs 13 residues. This chain's CDR3 is CASSLGLDREQYF. The CDR3 region has the DNA TGTGCCAGCAGCTTGGGACTAGACCGCGAGCAGTACTTC.

The chain employs TRBV6-1 and TRBJ2-1; 7 bases map to TRBD2. The CDR3 contains 17 residues. Trimming cost V 3 bases and J 5 bases; bases outside gene matches: 13. The germline gives CDR1 MNHNS, CDR2 SASEGT. The DNA for the CDR3 is TGTGCCAGCAGTGATAGTCATGGACTAGACACTCACAATGAGCAGTTCTTC. This translates into CASSDSHGLDTHNEQFF.

The rearrangement joins TRBV5-5 to TRBJ2-5; possibly TRBD2 for D (5 bases). With 0 bases removed from V and 4 bases from J, the gap between germline ends came to 13 bases. Germline CDR1 SGHKS, CDR2 YYEKEE (reference sequence). This CDR3 has 15 amino acids. CDR3 protein: CASSLVGVWVETQYF. In DNA form, the CDR3 reads TGTGCCAGCAGCTTGGTGGGAGTCTGGGTAGAGACCCAGTACTTC.

The rearrangement uses TRBV27 and TRBJ2-7; 9 bases map to TRBD1. Germline V gives CDR1 MNHEY, CDR2 SMNVEV (reference sequence). Germline trimming cut 6 bases from V and 5 bases from J; bases unmatched to any gene: 11. This CDR3 has 15 residues. CDR3 region: CASSRGAGQGHEQYF. In DNA form, the CDR3 reads TGTGCCAGCAGCCGAGGTGCGGGACAGGGTCACGAGCAGTACTTC.

In its sample, this clone ranks as large. V usage is TRBV7-2 and J usage is TRBJ1-2, with a tentative D call TRBD1 (6 bases). In germline, CDR1 is SGHTA, CDR2 FQGNSA. Trimming cost V 5 bases and J 11 bases, with 15 bases left between them. This CDR3 spans 12 amino acids. For the CDR3, the DNA is TGTGCCAGCAGCCTGGGATCCCAGGGGTACACCTTC. Residues: CASSLGSQGYTF.

V usage is TRBV4-2 and J usage is TRBJ1-3; D may be TRBD1 (6 bases). Looked up from germline, CDR1 is LGHNA and CDR2 is YNFKEQ. The length of the CDR3 is 21 residues. V gave up 0 bases and J gave up 0 bases, with 24 bases separating them. DNA for the CDR3: TGTGCCAGCAGCCAAGAGGTGCATACCAGGGGAAGGCTCAGCTCTGGAAACACCATATATTTT. Translating it yields CASSQEVHTRGRLSSGNTIYF.

The chain joins TRBV11-2 to TRBJ2-7; 9 bases align to TRBD2. This CDR3 has 15 residues. Trimming at V came to 0 bases and at J to 3 bases, leaving 3 bases not matched to a gene. Germline loops: CDR1 SGHAT, CDR2 FQNNGV. CDR3: CASSLELAGIYEQYF. CDR3 sequence (DNA): TGTGCCAGCAGCTTAGAACTAGCGGGTATCTACGAGCAGTACTTC.

CDR3 region: CASSGPGQGAQPQHF. The CDR3 region has the DNA TGTGCCAGCAGTGGGCCGGGACAGGGGGCCCAGCCCCAGCATTTT. V gene TRBV2 combines with J gene TRBJ1-5, with 12 bases lining up with TRBD1. The CDR3 extends over 15 amino acids. Unmatched junction bases numbered 5, after V lost 4 bases and J lost 7 bases. CDR1 SNHLY and CDR2 FYNNEI come from the germline V gene.

This chain links TRBV4-2 with TRBJ2-1; TRBD2 is a possible D gene (6 bases). Germline CDR1 and CDR2: LGHNA and YNFKEQ. This CDR3 spans 17 amino acids. Between the trimmed V and J ends, which lost 4 bases and 2 bases, there was a span of 18 bases. In DNA, the CDR3 is TGTGCCAGCAGCCGGGACGTAGACTGGAGGGCCTACAATGAGCAGTTCTTC. It yields the protein CASSRDVDWRAYNEQFF.

The rearrangement joins TRBV28 to TRBJ2-5; 8 nucleotides align to TRBD1. The better agreement between TRBJ2-7 and the DNA end casts doubt on the J call. This CDR3 is built from 15 residues. Germline loops: CDR1 MDHEN, CDR2 SYDVKM. CDR3 protein: CASSQPPDRVGEQYF. In nucleotides, the CDR3 is TGTGCCAGCAGTCAACCCCCGGACAGGGTGGGCGAGCAGTACTTC.

This clone was seen just once. V gene TRBV6-1 combines with J gene TRBJ2-5, with D tentatively TRBD1 (5 bases). This CDR3 is built from 14 residues. The germline V gene has CDR1 MNHNS and CDR2 SASEGT. V lost 6 bases to trimming and J lost 5 bases, with 16 bases between them. The CDR3 DNA follows: TGTGCCAGCAGATCTCAGGGTCCCTTGGAGACCCAGTACTTC. This gives the protein CASRSQGPLETQYF.

The CDR3 sequence is CASSATQGASTEAFF. The CDR3 bases are TGTGCCAGCTCAGCAACTCAGGGGGCGTCCACTGAAGCTTTCTTT. The V and J genes are TRBV18 and TRBJ1-1, with 8 bases matching TRBD1. V was pared by 5 bases and J by 4 bases, with 9 bases of the junction left unmatched. Germline lookup yields CDR1 KGHSH and CDR2 LQKENI. The CDR3 is made up of 15 amino acids.

The chain uses TRBV27 and TRBJ1-6, with D possibly TRBD1 on 6 matching bases. Trimming removed 2 bases at V and 7 bases at J, with 9 bases between. The length of the CDR3 is 14 residues. The germline CDR1 and CDR2 sequences are MNHEY and SMNVEV (reference sequence). CDR3 bases: TGTGCCAGCAGTTTAAGGCAGGGGAATTCACCCCTCCACTTT. Its translation: CASSLRQGNSPLHF.

This clone was observed a single time. The V gene is TRBV4-2, the J gene TRBJ2-7, with 9 bases fitting TRBD2. Losses at the gene ends were 2 bases for V and 3 bases for J; bases not matched to a gene: 14. Germline-derived CDR1 and CDR2 are LGHNA and YNFKEQ. The length of the CDR3 is 18 residues. The chain's CDR3 is CASSQQGASGNHVYEQYF. The CDR3 coding sequence is TGTGCCAGCAGCCAACAAGGGGCTAGCGGGAATCATGTCTACGAGCAGTACTTC.

This chain connects TRBV19 to TRBJ2-7; maybe TRBD2 (6 bases). Trimming removed 9 bases at V and 1 base at J, with 13 bases between. CDR3 length: 13 residues. The germline V gene has CDR1 LNHDA and CDR2 SQIVND (reference sequence). CDR3 sequence: CASRRSGSYEQYF. CDR3 nucleotide sequence: TGTGCCAGCCGCAGGAGCGGGTCCTACGAGCAGTACTTC.

The V and J genes are TRBV10-3 and TRBJ2-2; D is uncertain. V was pared by 4 bases and J by 1 base, with 7 bases between. The germline V gene encodes CDR1 ENHRY and CDR2 SYGVKD. The CDR3 has 14 residues. CDR3 sequence reads: CAISGQRNTGELFF. DNA for the CDR3: TGTGCCATCAGTGGCCAGCGGAACACCGGGGAGCTGTTTTTT.

The V call is TRBV7-9, the J call TRBJ2-5, with D perhaps TRBD2 (6 bases). This CDR3 is built from 13 residues. Per the germline V gene, CDR1 is SEHNR and CDR2 is FQNEAQ (reference sequence). Trimming removed 7 bases at V and 4 bases at J, with 13 bases between. The CDR3 loop reads CASTRTNPETQYF. The DNA for the CDR3 is TGTGCCAGCACCAGGACTAATCCAGAGACCCAGTACTTC.

The chain links TRBV28 to TRBJ2-1; TRBD1 might be the D (5 bases). The CDR3 is 11 residues long. CDR1 MDHEN and CDR2 SYDVKM come from the germline V gene. V lost 5 bases to trimming and J lost 6 bases, with 5 bases between them. Written as DNA, the CDR3 is TGTGCCAGCAGTAGGGGCAATGAGCAGTTCTTC. It encodes CASSRGNEQFF.

A single count supports this clone. V usage is TRBV5-6 and J usage is TRBJ1-2; D may be TRBD1 (6 bases). V lost 2 bases and J lost 5, with 10 bases in between. Germline V gives CDR1 SGHDT, CDR2 YYEEEE. The CDR3 spans 13 residues. The CDR3 region is CASSFQGIYGYTF. The CDR3 coding sequence is TGTGCCAGCAGCTTTCAGGGGATATATGGCTACACCTTC.

The V call is TRBV29-1, the J call TRBJ2-5; TRBD2 agrees at 8 bases. This CDR3 is 12 amino acids long. V shed 6 bases and J 5 bases; nucleotides not matched to a gene: 5. Germline V CDR1 and CDR2: SQVTM, ANQGSEA. The CDR3 reads CSVERESETQYF. CDR3 coding DNA: TGCAGCGTGGAGCGGGAGTCGGAGACCCAGTACTTC.